The 4 T cell receptor beta chains given below trace back to one sample, sequenced in a study of tumor-infiltrating lymphocytes in primary liver carcinoma. Unsorted whole blood yielded the blood RNA, and germline DNA was also extracted. TCR beta cDNA was made from approximately 540 ng total RNA with a constant-region primer. Three nested multiplex PCR rounds, a slightly modified ARM-PCR method, built the TCR beta libraries. Primers for the first two PCR rounds were TRBV1-TRBV30 forward primers and a C-beta reverse primer (about 9 cycles per round). TCRdb reanalysed the multiplex PCR reads using MiXCR and keeps one entry per CDR3 protein. Here the sample spans 180,000 or so distinct CDR3 sequences, over 45% being singletons. The sample taken for sequencing was peripheral blood. All receptors derive from a man aged 35-49 years with primary liver carcinoma and hepatitis B virus infection.

This clonotype was recorded at least ten times. The chain couples TRBV11-2 to TRBJ2-3, with D unresolved. V was shortened by 0 bases and J by 2 bases, with 9 bases between the two germline ends. CDR1 and CDR2 (germline): SGHAT, FQNNGV. The CDR3 is 15 amino acids. This chain's CDR3 is CASSLDGGSTDTQYF. CDR3 nucleotide sequence: TGTGCCAGCAGCTTAGATGGCGGTTCCACAGATACGCAGTATTTT.

To note about this clonotype: An end of the junction differs from the germline gene, which may be a read error. The chain joins TRBV6-5 to TRBJ2-7; weak D call: TRBD1 (5 bases). The CDR3 contains 15 residues. Germline lookup yields CDR1 MNHEY and CDR2 SVGAGI. The CDR3 protein is CASSASTVPTYEQHF. The CDR3 DNA sequence: TGTGCCAGCAGTGCTTCGACAGTACCTACCTACGAGCAGCACTTC.

Turning to this clonotype: Without the conserved terminal phenylalanine or tryptophan, this CDR3 likely stems from a read error. This chain joins TRBV30 and TRBJ2-2; D is uncertain. Trimming removed 0 bases at V and 4 bases at J, with 12 bases between. This CDR3 is 15 amino acids long. Germline values: CDR1 GTSNPN, CDR2 SVGIG (reference sequence). CDR3 coding DNA: TGTGCCTGGAGTGTGGAACCTCTCCCCACCGGGGAGCTGTTTTTA. This sequence encodes CAWSVEPLPTGELFL.

This clonotype was counted at least ten times. J is TRBJ2-1 and V is TRBV11-1, with TRBD2 matching 11 bases. The V gene end was trimmed by 5 bases and the J gene end by 3 bases; junction bases not matched to a gene: 9. From germline, CDR1 is SGHAT and CDR2 FQDESV (reference sequence). The CDR3 spans 17 residues. CDR3 in amino acids: CASSLRTSGWGYNEQFF. The DNA of the CDR3 is TGTGCCAGCAGCCTACGGACTAGCGGGTGGGGCTACAATGAGCAGTTCTTC.